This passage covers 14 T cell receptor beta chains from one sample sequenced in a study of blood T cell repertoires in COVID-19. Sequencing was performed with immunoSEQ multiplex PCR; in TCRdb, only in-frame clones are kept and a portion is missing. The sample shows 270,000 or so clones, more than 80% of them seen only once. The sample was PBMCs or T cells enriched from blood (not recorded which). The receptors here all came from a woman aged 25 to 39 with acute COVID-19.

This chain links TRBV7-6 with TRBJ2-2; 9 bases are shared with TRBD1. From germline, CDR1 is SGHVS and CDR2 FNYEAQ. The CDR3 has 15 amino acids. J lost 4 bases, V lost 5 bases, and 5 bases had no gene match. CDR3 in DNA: TGTGCCAGCAGCCCAACAGGGGGCAGCACCGGGGAGCTGTTTTTT. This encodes CASSPTGGSTGELFF.

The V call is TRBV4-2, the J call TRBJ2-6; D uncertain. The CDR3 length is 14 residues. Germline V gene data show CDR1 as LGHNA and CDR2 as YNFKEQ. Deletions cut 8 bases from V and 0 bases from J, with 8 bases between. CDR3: CASGLGSGANVLTF. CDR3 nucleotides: TGTGCCAGCGGGCTGGGCTCTGGGGCCAACGTCCTGACTTTC.

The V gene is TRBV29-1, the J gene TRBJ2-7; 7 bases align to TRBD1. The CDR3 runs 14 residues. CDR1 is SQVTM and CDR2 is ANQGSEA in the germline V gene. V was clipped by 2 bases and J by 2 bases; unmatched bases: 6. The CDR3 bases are TGCAGCGTTGAAAGGCCAGGGGGTACCTACGAGCAGTACTTC. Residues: CSVERPGGTYEQYF.

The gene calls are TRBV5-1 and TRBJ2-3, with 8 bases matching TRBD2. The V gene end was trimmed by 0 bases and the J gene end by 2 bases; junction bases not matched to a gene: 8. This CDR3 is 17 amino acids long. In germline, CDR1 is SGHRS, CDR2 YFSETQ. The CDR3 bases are TGCGCCAGCAGCTTGGCGTTATTAGCGGGATTCACAGATACGCAGTATTTT. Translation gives CASSLALLAGFTDTQYF. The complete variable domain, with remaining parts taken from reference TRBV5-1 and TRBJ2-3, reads KAGVTQTPRYLIKTRGQQVTLSCSPISGHRSVSWYQQTPGQGLQFLFEYFSETQRNKGNFPGRFSGRQFSNSRSEMNVSTLELGDSALYLCASSLALLAGFTDTQYFGPGTRLTVL.

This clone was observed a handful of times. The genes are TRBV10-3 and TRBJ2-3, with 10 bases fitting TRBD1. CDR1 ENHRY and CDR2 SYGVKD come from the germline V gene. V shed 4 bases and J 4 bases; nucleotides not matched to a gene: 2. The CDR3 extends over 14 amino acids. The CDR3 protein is CAISGTGGPDTQYF. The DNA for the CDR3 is TGTGCCATCAGTGGGACAGGGGGGCCAGATACGCAGTATTTT.

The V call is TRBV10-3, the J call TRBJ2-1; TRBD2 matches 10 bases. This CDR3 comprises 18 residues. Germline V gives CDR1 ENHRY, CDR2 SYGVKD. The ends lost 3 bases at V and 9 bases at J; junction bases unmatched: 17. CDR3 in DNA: TGTGCCATCAGTGAAGATAAGGGAAAAGCGGGAGGGCTTGGTGAGCAGTTCTTC. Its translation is CAISEDKGKAGGLGEQFF.

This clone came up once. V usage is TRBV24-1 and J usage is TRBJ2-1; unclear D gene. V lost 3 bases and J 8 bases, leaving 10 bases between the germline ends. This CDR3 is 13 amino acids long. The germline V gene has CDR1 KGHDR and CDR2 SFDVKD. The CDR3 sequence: CATSDLSQDEQFF. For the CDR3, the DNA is TGTGCCACCAGTGATCTCTCACAAGATGAGCAGTTCTTC.

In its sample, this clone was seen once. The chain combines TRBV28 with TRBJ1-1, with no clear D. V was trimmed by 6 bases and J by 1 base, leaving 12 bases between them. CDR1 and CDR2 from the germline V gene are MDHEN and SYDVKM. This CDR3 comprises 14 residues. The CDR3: CASSPDWGNTEAFF. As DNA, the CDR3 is TGTGCCAGCAGCCCGGACTGGGGGAACACTGAAGCTTTCTTT.

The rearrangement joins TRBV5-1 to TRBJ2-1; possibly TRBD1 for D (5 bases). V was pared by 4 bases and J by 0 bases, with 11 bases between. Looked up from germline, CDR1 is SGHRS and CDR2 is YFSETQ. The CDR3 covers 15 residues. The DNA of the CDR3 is TGCGCCAGCAGCCAAGGACAAAGCTCCTACAATGAGCAGTTCTTC. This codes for CASSQGQSSYNEQFF. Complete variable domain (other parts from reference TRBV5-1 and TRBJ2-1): KAGVTQTPRYLIKTRGQQVTLSCSPISGHRSVSWYQQTPGQGLQFLFEYFSETQRNKGNFPGRFSGRQFSNSRSEMNVSTLELGDSALYLCASSQGQSSYNEQFFGPGTRLTVL.

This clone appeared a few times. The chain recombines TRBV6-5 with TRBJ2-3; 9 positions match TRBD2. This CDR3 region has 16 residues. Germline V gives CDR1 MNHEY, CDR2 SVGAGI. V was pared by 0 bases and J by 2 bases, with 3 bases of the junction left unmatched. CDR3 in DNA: TGTGCCAGCAGTTACTCTAGCGGGAGTTTCACAGATACGCAGTATTTT. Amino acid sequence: CASSYSSGSFTDTQYF.

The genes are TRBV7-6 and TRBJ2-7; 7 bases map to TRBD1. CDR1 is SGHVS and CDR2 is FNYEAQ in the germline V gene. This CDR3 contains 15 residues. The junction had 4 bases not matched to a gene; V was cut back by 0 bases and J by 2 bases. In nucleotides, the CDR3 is TGTGCCAGCAGCTTAGCGGGCGACAGGGCCTACGAGCAGTACTTC. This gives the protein CASSLAGDRAYEQYF. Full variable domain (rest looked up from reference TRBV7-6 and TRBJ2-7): GAGVSQSPRYKVTKRGQDVALRCDPISGHVSLYWYRQALGQGPEFLTYFNYEAQQDKSGLPNDRFSAERPEGSISTLTIQRTEQRDSAMYRCASSLAGDRAYEQYFGPGTRLTVT.

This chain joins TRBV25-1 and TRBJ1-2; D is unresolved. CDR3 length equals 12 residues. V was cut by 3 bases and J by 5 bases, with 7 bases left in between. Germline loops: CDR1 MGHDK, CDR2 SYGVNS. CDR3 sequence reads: CASSDLFYGYTF. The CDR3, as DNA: TGTGCCAGCAGTGACCTATTTTATGGCTACACCTTC.

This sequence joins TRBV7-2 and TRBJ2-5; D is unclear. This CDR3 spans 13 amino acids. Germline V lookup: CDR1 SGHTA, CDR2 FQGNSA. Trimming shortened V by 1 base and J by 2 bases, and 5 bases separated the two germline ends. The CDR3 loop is CASSLVSQETQYF. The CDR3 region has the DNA TGTGCCAGCAGCTTAGTGTCGCAAGAGACCCAGTACTTC.

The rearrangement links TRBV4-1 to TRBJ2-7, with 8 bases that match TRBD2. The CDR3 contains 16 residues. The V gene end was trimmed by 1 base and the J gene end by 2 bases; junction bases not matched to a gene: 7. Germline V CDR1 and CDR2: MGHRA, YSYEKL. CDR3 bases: TGCGCCAGCAGCCAAGGACACAGCGGGAGTCCCTACGAGCAGTACTTC. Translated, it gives CASSQGHSGSPYEQYF.